This passage covers 14 T cell receptor beta chains from one sample sequenced in a study of blood T cell repertoires in COVID-19. TCRdb's table, derived via immunoSEQ multiplex PCR, lists solely in-frame clones and lacks some. The table has around 390,000 clones, 80% to 90% seen once. The sample consisted of PBMCs or T cells enriched from blood (not recorded which). These receptors were collected from a woman in her 50s who had recovered from COVID-19.

The chain uses TRBV28 and TRBJ1-1; D ambiguous. Trimming took 3 bases from V and 1 from J, leaving 9 bases between them. The CDR3 has 14 residues. Germline V gives CDR1 MDHEN, CDR2 SYDVKM. In DNA form, the CDR3 reads TGTGCCAGCAGTTTGGAGCGGGAGAACACTGAAGCTTTCTTT. Protein: CASSLERENTEAFF.

This clone was recorded a few times. The J gene is TRBJ2-7, the V gene TRBV6-5, with 8 bases identical to TRBD1. The J segment lost 4 bases and the V segment lost 2 bases, leaving 7 bases of the junction unmatched. Germline lookup yields CDR1 MNHEY and CDR2 SVGAGI. This CDR3 contains 15 residues. CDR3 sequence: CASSYVPGGRYEQYF. The CDR3 DNA follows: TGTGCCAGCAGTTACGTACCAGGGGGCCGGTACGAGCAGTACTTC.

Written as DNA, the CDR3 is TGTGCCAGCAGTATCCCCCCAGGGGCTAGGAATTCACCCCTCCACTTT. Translating it yields CASSIPPGARNSPLHF. This chain links TRBV28 with TRBJ1-6; D might be TRBD1 (6 bases). The germline V gene encodes CDR1 MDHEN and CDR2 SYDVKM. Trimming took 5 bases from V and 7 from J, leaving 18 bases between them. The CDR3 is made up of 16 amino acids.

In nucleotides, the CDR3 is TGTGCCAGCAGTGAAGACAGTTACACTGAAGCTTTCTTT. Translating gives CASSEDSYTEAFF. J is TRBJ1-1 and V is TRBV2, with unresolved D. The CDR3 covers 13 residues. V dropped 1 base and J dropped 3 bases, with 6 bases sitting between them. Germline CDR1 reads SNHLY; CDR2 reads FYNNEI.

The V and J genes are TRBV28 and TRBJ1-3; 7 bases fit TRBD1. The V gene end was trimmed by 6 bases and the J gene end by 0 bases; junction bases not matched to a gene: 5. The CDR3 covers 15 residues. Germline-derived CDR1 and CDR2 are MDHEN and SYDVKM. The CDR3, as DNA: TGTGCCAGCAGCCGGGGACAGTCCTCTGGAAACACCATATATTTT. It encodes CASSRGQSSGNTIYF. The variable domain in full, completed from reference TRBV28 and TRBJ1-3, reads DVKVTQSSRYLVKRTGEKVFLECVQDMDHENMFWYRQDPGLGLRLIYFSYDVKMKEKGDIPEGYSVSREKKERFSLILESASTNQTSMYLCASSRGQSSGNTIYFGEGSWLTVV.

The rearrangement links TRBV27 to TRBJ1-5; 7 positions agree with TRBD1. CDR3 length equals 13 residues. Unmatched junction bases numbered 5, after V lost 5 bases and J lost 7 bases. Germline V lookup: CDR1 MNHEY, CDR2 SMNVEV (reference sequence). The CDR3: CASSIYRGQPQHF. CDR3 DNA sequence: TGTGCCAGCAGTATATACAGGGGACAGCCCCAGCATTTT.

This clone has just one count. The CDR3 region is CASSQVFPGFYGYTF. As DNA, the CDR3 is TGCGCCAGCAGCCAAGTGTTTCCGGGATTCTATGGCTACACCTTC. The chain joins TRBV4-1 to TRBJ1-2; D gene uncertain. Germline lookup yields CDR1 MGHRA and CDR2 YSYEKL. The CDR3 is 15 amino acids. V was trimmed by 1 base and J by 4 bases, leaving 13 bases between them.

This chain links TRBV27 with TRBJ2-1; 7 bases fit TRBD1. The V gene end was trimmed by 3 bases and the J gene end by 10 bases; junction bases not matched to a gene: 15. Germline CDR1 reads MNHEY; CDR2 reads SMNVEV (reference sequence). CDR3 length: 16 amino acids. The CDR3: CASSFDFGDRVDEQFF. The CDR3 DNA follows: TGTGCCAGCAGTTTTGATTTTGGGGACAGAGTCGACGAGCAGTTCTTC.

V and J are TRBV11-3 and TRBJ1-6; 10 bases fit TRBD1. The CDR3 is 15 amino acids. The ends lost 5 bases at V and 9 bases at J; junction bases unmatched: 7. Germline lookup yields CDR1 SGHNT and CDR2 YENEEA. The CDR3 DNA reads as TGTGCCAGCAGCCTTGACAGGGGGCTATGTTCACCCCTCCACTTT. Translation gives CASSLDRGLCSPLHF. The whole variable domain, filled in from reference TRBV11-3 and TRBJ1-6, reads EAGVVQSPRYKIIEKKQPVAFWCNPISGHNTLYWYLQNLGQGPELLIRYENEEAVDDSQLPKDRFSAERLKGVDSTLKIQPAELGDSAVYLCASSLDRGLCSPLHFGNGTRLTVT.

This chain connects TRBV27 to TRBJ1-1, with a tentative D call TRBD1 (5 bases). V gave up 6 bases and J gave up 5 bases, with 13 bases separating them. This CDR3 is built from 13 residues. CDR1 MNHEY and CDR2 SMNVEV come from the germline V gene (reference sequence). The CDR3 reads CASRRKGETEAFF. The CDR3 coding sequence is TGTGCCAGCAGAAGGAAAGGGGAAACTGAAGCTTTCTTT.

V usage is TRBV5-1 and J usage is TRBJ2-5; TRBD1 is a possible D gene (5 bases). The germline V gene has CDR1 SGHRS and CDR2 YFSETQ. The length of the CDR3 is 14 residues. V gave up 0 bases and J gave up 0 bases, with 6 bases separating them. CDR3 residues: CASSLAGYQETQYF. The CDR3 DNA sequence: TGCGCCAGCAGCTTGGCAGGGTACCAAGAGACCCAGTACTTC. Filled out from reference TRBV5-1 and TRBJ2-5, the complete variable domain reads KAGVTQTPRYLIKTRGQQVTLSCSPISGHRSVSWYQQTPGQGLQFLFEYFSETQRNKGNFPGRFSGRQFSNSRSEMNVSTLELGDSALYLCASSLAGYQETQYFGPGTRLLVL.

The chain carries TRBV6-2 or TRBV6-3 and TRBJ2-3; 11 nucleotides match TRBD2. Trimming removed 1 base from V and 2 bases from J; junction bases left unmatched: 5. Per the germline V gene, CDR1 is MNHEY and CDR2 is SVGEGT. This CDR3 contains 17 residues. The CDR3 region has the DNA TGTGCCAGCAGTTACTACGCTAGCGGGGGGCTCACAGATACGCAGTATTTT. Its translation is CASSYYASGGLTDTQYF.

The chain joins TRBV24-1 to TRBJ2-5; 8 positions match TRBD1. Trimming removed 4 bases from V and 4 bases from J; junction bases left unmatched: 7. CDR3 size: 15 residues. Germline V gene lookup returns CDR1 KGHDR and CDR2 SFDVKD. DNA of the CDR3: TGTGCCACCAGTGACCCCGCAGGGGGCCGAGAGACCCAGTACTTC. Residues: CATSDPAGGRETQYF.

The genes are TRBV30 and TRBJ1-5, with 9 nucleotides matching TRBD1. Germline V gene sequence: CDR1 GTSNPN, CDR2 SVGIG (reference sequence). This CDR3 region has 14 residues. V dropped 5 bases and J dropped 4; count of bases not matched to a gene: 6. DNA for the CDR3: TGTGCCTGGGACCGGGACAGGGAGAATCAGCCCCAGCATTTT. Amino acids: CAWDRDRENQPQHF.